Below, 10 T cell receptor beta chains from the same sample are listed, as sequenced in a study of shared clonotypes between healthy human individuals. Profiling relied on immunoSEQ multiplex PCR, and the TCRdb table lists in-frame clones only, not all of them. This sample has about 2 million clones; 85% to 95% occur once, and the top ten carry roughly 0.13%. The specimen sequenced was naive CD4+ T cells sorted from blood. Indicated subset: CD45RA+ positively selected. These receptors originate from a man younger than 35 in good health.

This chain links TRBV30 with TRBJ1-1; no definite D call. Trimming stripped 8 bases from V and 5 bases from J, with 12 bases between. Germline values: CDR1 GTSNPN, CDR2 SVGIG (reference sequence). The length of the CDR3 is 11 residues. CDR3 DNA sequence: TGTGCCAGAGATTCAGCAACTGAAGCTTTCTTT. Translating it yields CARDSATEAFF.

V is TRBV6-1 and J is TRBJ1-2; no reliable D call. The V gene lost 1 base and the J gene lost 0 bases, with 9 bases spanning the gap. CDR3 length: 15 amino acids. CDR1 and CDR2 from the germline V gene are MNHNS and SASEGT. The CDR3 nucleotides are TGTGCCAGCAGTGAAGGCGTCCAGTCTAACTATGGCTACACCTTC. Translation gives CASSEGVQSNYGYTF.

In this sample, this clone turned up once. This sequence joins TRBV10-1 and TRBJ2-7; TRBD1 aligns across 7 bases. The germline V gene encodes CDR1 WNHNN and CDR2 SYGVQD (reference sequence). J lost 9 bases, V lost 5 bases, and 7 bases had no gene match. This CDR3 comprises 12 residues. The DNA of the CDR3 is TGCGCCAGCAGTCAAAGACAGGGCTTGCAGTACTTC. Encoded protein: CASSQRQGLQYF.

Worth noting for this clone: This CDR3 is also generated by other DNA sequences in the sample. The rearrangement links TRBV27 to TRBJ1-2; TRBD1 is a possible D gene (5 bases). The germline V gene has CDR1 MNHEY and CDR2 SMNVEV (reference sequence). There are 13 residues in the CDR3. Trimming shortened V by 2 bases and J by 8 bases, and 12 bases separated the two germline ends. The CDR3 loop is CASSLLAGYGYTF. The CDR3 DNA reads as TGTGCCAGCAGTTTACTTGCAGGGTACGGCTACACCTTC.

This clone was observed once. The chain employs TRBV5-1 and TRBJ2-5; 11 bases agree with TRBD1. With 5 bases clipped from V and 4 bases from J, the junction kept 4 bases outside the gene matches. The CDR3 has 14 amino acids. Looked up from germline, CDR1 is SGHRS and CDR2 is YFSETQ. CDR3 nucleotides: TGCGCCAGCAGAACCGGGACAGGGGGAGAGACCCAGTACTTC. Translated, it gives CASRTGTGGETQYF.

The chain couples TRBV4-1 to TRBJ2-5, with a tentative D call TRBD2 (6 bases). Germline V gene lookup returns CDR1 MGHRA and CDR2 YSYEKL. There are 17 residues in the CDR3. The V end lost 2 bases, the J end lost 2 bases, and 18 bases lay between the germline ends. Here the CDR3 reads CASSQSSLARGQETQYF. The CDR3 nucleotides are TGCGCCAGCAGCCAAAGTAGTTTGGCTCGGGGGCAAGAGACCCAGTACTTC.

The chain uses TRBV28 and TRBJ1-2; D gene unclear. The CDR3 has 14 amino acids. Per the germline V gene, CDR1 is MDHEN and CDR2 is SYDVKM. V dropped 0 bases and J dropped 4 bases, with 9 bases sitting between them. CDR3: CASSLWKETYGYTF. CDR3 nucleotides: TGTGCCAGCAGTTTATGGAAGGAAACCTATGGCTACACCTTC.

This rearrangement joins TRBV5-1 to TRBJ2-1; 15 bases fit TRBD2. Germline V lookup: CDR1 SGHRS, CDR2 YFSETQ. The CDR3 length is 19 residues. V lost 0 bases, J lost 1 base, and 5 bases stayed unmatched. DNA of the CDR3: TGCGCCAGCAGCTTGGACGGGACTAGCGGGAGGTCATCCTACAATGAGCAGTTCTTC. Its translation: CASSLDGTSGRSSYNEQFF.

The rearrangement joins TRBV30 to TRBJ2-3, with 10 positions matching TRBD2. The J segment lost 3 bases and the V segment lost 5 bases, leaving 11 bases of the junction unmatched. The CDR3 runs 16 residues. Germline-derived CDR1 and CDR2 are GTSNPN and SVGIG (reference sequence). CDR3 loop: CAWGRRRLAGTDTQYF. In nucleotides, the CDR3 is TGTGCCTGGGGACGCCGCAGACTAGCGGGTACAGATACGCAGTATTTT.

The CDR3 region has the DNA TGTGCCATAGGGACTACCCGATTCTTC. The encoded protein is CAIGTTRFF. The rearrangement uses TRBV30 and TRBJ2-1; TRBD2 aligns across 7 bases. Trimming took 8 bases from V and 16 from J; bases not matched to a gene: 8. From germline, CDR1 is GTSNPN and CDR2 SVGIG (reference sequence). The CDR3 length is 9 residues.